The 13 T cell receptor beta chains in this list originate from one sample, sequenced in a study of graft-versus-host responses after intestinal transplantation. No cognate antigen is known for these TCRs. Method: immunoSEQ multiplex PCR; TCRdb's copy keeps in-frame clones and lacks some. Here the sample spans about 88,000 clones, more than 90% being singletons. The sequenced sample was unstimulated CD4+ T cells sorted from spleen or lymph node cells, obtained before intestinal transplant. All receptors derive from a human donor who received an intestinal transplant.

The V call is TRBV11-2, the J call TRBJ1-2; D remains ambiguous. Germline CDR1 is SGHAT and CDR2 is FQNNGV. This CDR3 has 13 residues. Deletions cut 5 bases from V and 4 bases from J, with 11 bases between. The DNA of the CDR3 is TGTGCCAGCAGCCTTCCGGGAATCTATGGCTACACCTTC. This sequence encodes CASSLPGIYGYTF.

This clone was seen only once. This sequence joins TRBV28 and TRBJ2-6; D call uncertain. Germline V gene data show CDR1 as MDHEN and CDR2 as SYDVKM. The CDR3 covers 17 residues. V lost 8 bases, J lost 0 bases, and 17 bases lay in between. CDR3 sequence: CASLKPKGSSGANVLTF. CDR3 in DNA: TGTGCCAGCCTAAAACCTAAGGGTAGCTCTGGGGCCAACGTCCTGACTTTC.

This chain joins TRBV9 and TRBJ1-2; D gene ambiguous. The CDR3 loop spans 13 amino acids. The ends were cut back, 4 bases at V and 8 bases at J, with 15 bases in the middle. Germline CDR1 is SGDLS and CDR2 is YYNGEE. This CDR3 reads CASSSRWAGGYTF. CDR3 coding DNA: TGTGCCAGCAGCTCCAGGTGGGCGGGGGGCTACACCTTC.

The CDR3: CASSPGLLSYNEQFF. CDR3 coding DNA: TGCGCCAGCAGCCCAGGACTTCTTTCCTACAATGAGCAGTTCTTC. The rearrangement uses TRBV5-1 and TRBJ2-1, with D perhaps TRBD2 (5 bases). V lost 4 bases and J lost 1, with 12 bases in between. This CDR3 is built from 15 residues. CDR1 is SGHRS and CDR2 is YFSETQ in the germline V gene.

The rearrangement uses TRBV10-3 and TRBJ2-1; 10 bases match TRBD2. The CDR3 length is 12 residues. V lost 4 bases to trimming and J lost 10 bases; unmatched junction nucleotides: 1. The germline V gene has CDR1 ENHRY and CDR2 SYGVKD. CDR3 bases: TGTGCCATCAGTGTGGGACTAGCGGAGCAGTTCTTC. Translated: CAISVGLAEQFF.

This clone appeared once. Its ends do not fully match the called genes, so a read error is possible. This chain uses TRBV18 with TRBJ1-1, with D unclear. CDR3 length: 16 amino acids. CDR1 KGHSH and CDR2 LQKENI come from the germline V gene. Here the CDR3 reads CASSPLTGPANSEAFF. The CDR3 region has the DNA TGTGCCAGCTCACCACTCACCGGGCCCGCGAACTCTGAAGCTTTCTTT.

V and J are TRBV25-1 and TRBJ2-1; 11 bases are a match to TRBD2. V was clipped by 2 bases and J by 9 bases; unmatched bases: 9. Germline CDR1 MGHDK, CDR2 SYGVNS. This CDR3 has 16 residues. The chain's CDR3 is CASSELAGGGSSEQFF. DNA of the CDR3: TGTGCCAGCAGTGAACTAGCGGGAGGAGGGTCCAGTGAGCAGTTCTTC. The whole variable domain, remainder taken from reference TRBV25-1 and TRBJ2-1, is EADIYQTPRYLVIGTGKKITLECSQTMGHDKMYWYQQDPGMELHLIHYSYGVNSTEKGDLSSESTVSRIRTEHFPLTLESARPSHTSQYLCASSELAGGGSSEQFFGPGTRLTVL.

The CDR3 DNA follows: TGCGCCAGCAACGAAGGAGGGACCAACACTGAAGCTTTCTTT. Translated: CASNEGGTNTEAFF. V gene TRBV5-1 combines with J gene TRBJ1-1; D may be TRBD1 (5 bases). The CDR3 loop spans 14 amino acids. Germline V gene sequence: CDR1 SGHRS, CDR2 YFSETQ. Trimming removed 6 bases at V and 2 bases at J, with 14 bases between.

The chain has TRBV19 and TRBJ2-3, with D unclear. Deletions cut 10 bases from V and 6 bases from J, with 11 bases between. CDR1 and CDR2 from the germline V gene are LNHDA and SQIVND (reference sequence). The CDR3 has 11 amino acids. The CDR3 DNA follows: TGTGCCACCCTACAAGGGGATACGCAGTATTTT. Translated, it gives CATLQGDTQYF.

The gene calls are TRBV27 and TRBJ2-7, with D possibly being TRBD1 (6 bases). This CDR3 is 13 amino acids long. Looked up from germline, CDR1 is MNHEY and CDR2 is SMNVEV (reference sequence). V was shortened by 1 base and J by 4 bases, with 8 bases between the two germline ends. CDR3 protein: CASSLYGQYEQYF. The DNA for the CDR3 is TGTGCCAGCAGTTTATACGGACAGTACGAGCAGTACTTC.

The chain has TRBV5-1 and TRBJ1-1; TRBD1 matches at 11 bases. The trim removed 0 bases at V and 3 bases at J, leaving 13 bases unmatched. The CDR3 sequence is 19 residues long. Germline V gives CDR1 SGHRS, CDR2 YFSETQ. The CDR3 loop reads CASSLADRGRDNLYTEAFF. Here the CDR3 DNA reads TGCGCCAGCAGCTTGGCGGACAGGGGGCGAGACAACCTTTACACTGAAGCTTTCTTT. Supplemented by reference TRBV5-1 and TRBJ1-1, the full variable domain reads KAGVTQTPRYLIKTRGQQVTLSCSPISGHRSVSWYQQTPGQGLQFLFEYFSETQRNKGNFPGRFSGRQFSNSRSEMNVSTLELGDSALYLCASSLADRGRDNLYTEAFFGQGTRLTVV.

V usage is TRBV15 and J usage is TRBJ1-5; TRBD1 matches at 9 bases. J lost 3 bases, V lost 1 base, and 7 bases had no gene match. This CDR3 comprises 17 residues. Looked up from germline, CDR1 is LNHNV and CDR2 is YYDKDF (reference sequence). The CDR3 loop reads CATSRGRDRVYNQPQHF. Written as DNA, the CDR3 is TGTGCCACCAGCAGAGGCCGGGACAGGGTTTACAATCAGCCCCAGCATTTT.

DNA of the CDR3: TGTGCCAGTAGCCCGCGGGGGGCGGGAGGGGTCAGGGAGACCCAGTACTTC. Encoded protein: CASSPRGAGGVRETQYF. V is TRBV19 and J is TRBJ2-5, with 9 bases fitting TRBD2. The germline V gene has CDR1 LNHDA and CDR2 SQIVND (reference sequence). Unmatched junction bases numbered 16, after V lost 6 bases and J lost 5 bases. There are 17 residues in the CDR3.